This T cell receptor beta chain came from a study of CD8+CD57+ T cells in acquired aplastic anemia. According to the study, genomic DNA was the template for TCR beta VDJ and CDR3 profiling. TCRdb itself ran the reads through MiXCR, one entry per CDR3 protein. The data show fewer than 100,000 distinct CDR3 sequences, less than 60% seen once. Trimming shortened V by 1 base and J by 8 bases, and 12 bases separated the two germline ends. Per germline, CDR1 LGHDT and CDR2 YNNKEL (reference sequence). This CDR3 has 15 residues. This clonotype was counted once. V is TRBV3-1 and J is TRBJ1-6, with TRBD1 as a possible D gene (6 bases). This sequence originates from a human donor in good health, serving as a control. Sequencing used sorted CD4+, CD8+, or CD8+CD57+ T cells (not recorded which) from PBMCs. CDR3 in DNA: TGTGCCAGCAGCCAAGTTTCGGACAGATATTCACCCCTCCACTTT. Translation gives CASSQVSDRYSPLHF.